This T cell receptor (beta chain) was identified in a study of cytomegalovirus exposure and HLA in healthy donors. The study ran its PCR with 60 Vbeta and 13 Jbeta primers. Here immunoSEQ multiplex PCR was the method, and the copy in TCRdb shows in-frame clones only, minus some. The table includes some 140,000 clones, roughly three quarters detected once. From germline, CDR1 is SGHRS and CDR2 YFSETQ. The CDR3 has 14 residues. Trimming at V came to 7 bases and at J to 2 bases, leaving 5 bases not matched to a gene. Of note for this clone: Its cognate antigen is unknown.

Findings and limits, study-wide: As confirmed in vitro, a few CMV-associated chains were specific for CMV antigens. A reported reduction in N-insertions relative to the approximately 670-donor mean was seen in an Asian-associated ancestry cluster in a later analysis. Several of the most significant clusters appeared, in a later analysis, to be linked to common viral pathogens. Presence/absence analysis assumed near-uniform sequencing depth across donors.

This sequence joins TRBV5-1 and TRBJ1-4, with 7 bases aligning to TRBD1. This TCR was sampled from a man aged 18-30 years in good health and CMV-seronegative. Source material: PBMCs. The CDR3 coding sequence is TGCGCCAGCCGCGACAGGGACACTAATGAAAAACTGTTTTTT. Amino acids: CASRDRDTNEKLFF. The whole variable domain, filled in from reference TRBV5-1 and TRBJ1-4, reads KAGVTQTPRYLIKTRGQQVTLSCSPISGHRSVSWYQQTPGQGLQFLFEYFSETQRNKGNFPGRFSGRQFSNSRSEMNVSTLELGDSALYLCASRDRDTNEKLFFGSGTQLSVL.